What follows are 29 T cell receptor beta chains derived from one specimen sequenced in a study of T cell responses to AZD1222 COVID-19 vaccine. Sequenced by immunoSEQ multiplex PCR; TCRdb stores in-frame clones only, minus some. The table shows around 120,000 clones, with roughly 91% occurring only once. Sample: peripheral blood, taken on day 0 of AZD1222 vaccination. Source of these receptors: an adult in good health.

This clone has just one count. The CDR3 nucleotides are TGCGCCAGCAGCGCGGGACTAGCGGGCCCGGGGGCGACCGGGGAGCTGTTTTTT. This translates into CASSAGLAGPGATGELFF. The chain uses TRBV4-1 and TRBJ2-2; 12 nucleotides agree with TRBD2. This CDR3 has 18 amino acids. V dropped 5 bases and J dropped 5; count of bases not matched to a gene: 12. CDR1 is MGHRA and CDR2 is YSYEKL in the germline V gene.

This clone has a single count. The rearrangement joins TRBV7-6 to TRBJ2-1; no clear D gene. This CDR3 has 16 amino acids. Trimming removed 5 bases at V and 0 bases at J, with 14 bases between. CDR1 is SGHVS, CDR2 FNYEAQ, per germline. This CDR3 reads CASSPRTASSYNEQFF. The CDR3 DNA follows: TGTGCCAGCAGCCCTAGGACGGCTAGCTCCTACAATGAGCAGTTCTTC. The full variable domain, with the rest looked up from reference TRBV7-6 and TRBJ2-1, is GAGVSQSPRYKVTKRGQDVALRCDPISGHVSLYWYRQALGQGPEFLTYFNYEAQQDKSGLPNDRFSAERPEGSISTLTIQRTEQRDSAMYRCASSPRTASSYNEQFFGPGTRLTVL.

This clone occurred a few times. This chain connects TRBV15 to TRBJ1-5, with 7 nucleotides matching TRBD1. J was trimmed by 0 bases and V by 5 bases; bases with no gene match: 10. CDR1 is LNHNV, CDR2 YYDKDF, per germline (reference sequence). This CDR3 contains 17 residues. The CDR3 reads CATSVQGRDYSNQPQHF. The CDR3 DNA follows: TGTGCCACCAGCGTACAGGGGCGAGATTATAGCAATCAGCCCCAGCATTTT.

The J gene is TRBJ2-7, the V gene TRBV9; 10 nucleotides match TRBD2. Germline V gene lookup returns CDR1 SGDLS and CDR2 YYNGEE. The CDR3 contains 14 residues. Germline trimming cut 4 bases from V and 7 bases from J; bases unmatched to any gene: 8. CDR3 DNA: TGTGCCAGCAGCCCCGAGGTACTAGCGGGGGAGCAGTACTTC. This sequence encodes CASSPEVLAGEQYF.

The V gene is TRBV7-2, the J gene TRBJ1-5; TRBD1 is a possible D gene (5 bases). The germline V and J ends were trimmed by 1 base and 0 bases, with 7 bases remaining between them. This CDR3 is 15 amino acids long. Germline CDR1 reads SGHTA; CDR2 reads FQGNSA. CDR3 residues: CASSLGGNSNQPQHF. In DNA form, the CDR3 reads TGTGCCAGCAGCTTAGGGGGGAATAGCAATCAGCCCCAGCATTTT.

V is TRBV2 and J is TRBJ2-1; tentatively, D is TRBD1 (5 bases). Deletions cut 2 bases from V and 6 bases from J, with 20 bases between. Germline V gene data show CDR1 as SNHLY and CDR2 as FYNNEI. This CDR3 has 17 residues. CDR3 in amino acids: CASSEWLQGSSGNEQFF. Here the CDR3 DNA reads TGTGCCAGCAGTGAATGGTTGCAGGGATCCTCGGGCAATGAGCAGTTCTTC.

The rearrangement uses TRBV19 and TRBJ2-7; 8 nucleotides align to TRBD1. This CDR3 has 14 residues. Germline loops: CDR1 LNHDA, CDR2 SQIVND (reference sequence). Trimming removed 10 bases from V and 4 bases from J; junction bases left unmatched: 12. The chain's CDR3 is CATARAGGVYEQYF. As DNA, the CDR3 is TGTGCCACCGCTCGGGCAGGGGGCGTTTACGAGCAGTACTTC.

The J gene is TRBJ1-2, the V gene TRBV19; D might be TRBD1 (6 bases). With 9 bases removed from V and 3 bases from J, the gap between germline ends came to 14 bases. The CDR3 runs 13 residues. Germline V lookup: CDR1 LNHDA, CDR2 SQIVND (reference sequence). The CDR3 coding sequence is TGTGCCAGCGGAAGGGGGAGTTACTATGGCTACACCTTC. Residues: CASGRGSYYGYTF.

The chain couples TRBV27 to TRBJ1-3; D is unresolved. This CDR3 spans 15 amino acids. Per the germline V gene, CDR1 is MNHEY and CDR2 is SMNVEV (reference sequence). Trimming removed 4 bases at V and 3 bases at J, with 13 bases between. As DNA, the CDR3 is TGTGCCAGCAGTTCAATGACGGGCCTTGGAAACACCATATATTTT. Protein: CASSSMTGLGNTIYF.

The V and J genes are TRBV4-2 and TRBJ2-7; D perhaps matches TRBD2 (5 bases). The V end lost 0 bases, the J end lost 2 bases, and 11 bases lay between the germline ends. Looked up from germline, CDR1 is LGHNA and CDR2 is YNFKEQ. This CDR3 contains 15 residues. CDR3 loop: CASSQDTTGTYEQYF. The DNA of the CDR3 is TGTGCCAGCAGCCAAGATACTACGGGAACCTACGAGCAGTACTTC.

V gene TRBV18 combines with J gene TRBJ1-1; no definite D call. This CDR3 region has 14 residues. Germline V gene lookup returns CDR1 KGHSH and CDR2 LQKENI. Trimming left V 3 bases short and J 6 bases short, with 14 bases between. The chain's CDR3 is CASSPPLWSAEAFF. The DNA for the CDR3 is TGTGCCAGCTCACCGCCTTTGTGGAGCGCTGAAGCTTTCTTT.

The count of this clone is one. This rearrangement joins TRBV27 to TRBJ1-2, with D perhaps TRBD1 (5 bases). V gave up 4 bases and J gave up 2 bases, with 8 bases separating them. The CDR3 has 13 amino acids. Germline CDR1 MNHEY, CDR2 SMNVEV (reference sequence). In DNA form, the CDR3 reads TGTGCCAGCAGTTGGGACGGAAACTATGGCTACACCTTC. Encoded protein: CASSWDGNYGYTF.

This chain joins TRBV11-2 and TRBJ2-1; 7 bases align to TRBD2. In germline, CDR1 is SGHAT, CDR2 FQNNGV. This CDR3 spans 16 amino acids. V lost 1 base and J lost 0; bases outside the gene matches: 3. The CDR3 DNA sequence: TGTGCCAGCAGCTTAGGGGGGGGGATCTCCTACAATGAGCAGTTCTTC. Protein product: CASSLGGGISYNEQFF. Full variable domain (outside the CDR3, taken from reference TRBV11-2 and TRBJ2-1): EAGVAQSPRYKIIEKRQSVAFWCNPISGHATLYWYQQILGQGPKLLIQFQNNGVVDDSQLPKDRFSAERLKGVDSTLKIQPAKLEDSAVYLCASSLGGGISYNEQFFGPGTRLTVL.

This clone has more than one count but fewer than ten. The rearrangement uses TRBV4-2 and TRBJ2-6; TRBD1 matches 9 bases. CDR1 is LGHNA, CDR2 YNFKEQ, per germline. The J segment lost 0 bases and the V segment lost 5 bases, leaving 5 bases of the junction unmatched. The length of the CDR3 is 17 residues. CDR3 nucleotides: TGTGCCAGCAGCAAACAGGGGGCAAGCTCTGGGGCCAACGTCCTGACTTTC. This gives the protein CASSKQGASSGANVLTF.

In DNA, the CDR3 is TGTGCCAGCAGCAAAGGTAGGATGGGGGCGCGGAACACTGAAGCTTTCTTT. This codes for CASSKGRMGARNTEAFF. The rearrangement uses TRBV21-1 and TRBJ1-1; the table gives TRBD1 as D, unverified against the DNA. TRBV21-1 has pseudogene status. This CDR3 contains 17 residues.

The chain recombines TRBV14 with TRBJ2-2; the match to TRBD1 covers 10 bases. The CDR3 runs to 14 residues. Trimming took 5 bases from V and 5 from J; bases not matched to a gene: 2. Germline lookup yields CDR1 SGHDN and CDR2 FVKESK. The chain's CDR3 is CASSRDRGTGELFF. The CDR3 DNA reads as TGTGCCAGCAGCAGGGACAGGGGAACCGGGGAGCTGTTTTTT. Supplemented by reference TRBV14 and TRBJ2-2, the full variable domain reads EAGVTQFPSHSVIEKGQTVTLRCDPISGHDNLYWYRRVMGKEIKFLLHFVKESKQDESGMPNNRFLAERTGGTYSTLKVQPAELEDSGVYFCASSRDRGTGELFFGEGSRLTVL.

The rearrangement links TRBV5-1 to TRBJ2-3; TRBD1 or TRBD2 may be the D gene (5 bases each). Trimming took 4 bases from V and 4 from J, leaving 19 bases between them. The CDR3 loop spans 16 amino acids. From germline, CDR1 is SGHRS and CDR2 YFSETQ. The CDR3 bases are TGCGCCAGCAGCCTCGGGGACCACATCAGATCAGATACGCAGTATTTT. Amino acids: CASSLGDHIRSDTQYF.

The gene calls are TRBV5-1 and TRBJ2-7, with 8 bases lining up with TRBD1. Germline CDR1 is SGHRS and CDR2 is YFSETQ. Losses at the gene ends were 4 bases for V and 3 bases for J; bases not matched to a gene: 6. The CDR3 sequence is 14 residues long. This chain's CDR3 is CASSLTGELYEQYF. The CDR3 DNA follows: TGCGCCAGCAGCCTGACAGGGGAGCTCTACGAGCAGTACTTC.

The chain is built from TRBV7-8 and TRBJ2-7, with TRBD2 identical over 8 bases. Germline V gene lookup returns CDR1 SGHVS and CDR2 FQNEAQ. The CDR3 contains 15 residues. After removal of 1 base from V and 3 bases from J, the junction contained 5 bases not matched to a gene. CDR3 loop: CASSLVAGPNYEQYF. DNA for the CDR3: TGTGCCAGCAGCTTAGTAGCGGGGCCCAACTACGAGCAGTACTTC.

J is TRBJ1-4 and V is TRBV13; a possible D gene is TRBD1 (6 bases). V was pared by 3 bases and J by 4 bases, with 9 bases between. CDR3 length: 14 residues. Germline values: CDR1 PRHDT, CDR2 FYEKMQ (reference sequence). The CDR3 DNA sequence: TGTGCCAGCAGCTTGGGGGCGGGTAATGAAAAACTGTTTTTT. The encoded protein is CASSLGAGNEKLFF. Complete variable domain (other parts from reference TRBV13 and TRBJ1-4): AAGVIQSPRHLIKEKRETATLKCYPIPRHDTVYWYQQGPGQDPQFLISFYEKMQSDKGSIPDRFSAQQFSDYHSELNMSSLELGDSALYFCASSLGAGNEKLFFGSGTQLSVL.

In DNA form, the CDR3 reads TGCGCCAGCAGCCGGACAGGGGCGCGGGAGCAGTTCTTC. It translates to CASSRTGAREQFF. The chain couples TRBV4-1 to TRBJ2-1; TRBD1 matches 9 bases. The CDR3 covers 13 residues. Germline trimming cut 4 bases from V and 10 bases from J; bases unmatched to any gene: 5. Germline CDR1 is MGHRA and CDR2 is YSYEKL.

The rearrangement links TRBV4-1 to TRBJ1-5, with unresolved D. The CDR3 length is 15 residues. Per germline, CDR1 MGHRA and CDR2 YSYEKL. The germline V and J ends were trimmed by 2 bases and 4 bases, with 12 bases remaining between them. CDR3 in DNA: TGCGCCAGCAGCCAAAACAGCGGTCTAAATCAGCCCCAGCATTTT. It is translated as CASSQNSGLNQPQHF.

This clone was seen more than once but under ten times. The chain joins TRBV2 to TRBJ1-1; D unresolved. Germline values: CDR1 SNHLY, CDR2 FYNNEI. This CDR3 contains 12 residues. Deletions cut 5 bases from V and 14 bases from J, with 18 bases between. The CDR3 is CASSSDLQIGFF. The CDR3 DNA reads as TGTGCCAGCAGTTCCGATTTACAGATCGGCTTCTTT.

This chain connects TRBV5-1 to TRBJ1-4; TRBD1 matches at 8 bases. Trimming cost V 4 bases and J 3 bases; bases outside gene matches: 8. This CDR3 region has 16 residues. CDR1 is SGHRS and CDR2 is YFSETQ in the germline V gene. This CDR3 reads CASSVGQGLANEKLFF. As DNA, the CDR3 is TGCGCCAGCAGCGTCGGACAGGGATTAGCTAATGAAAAACTGTTTTTT.

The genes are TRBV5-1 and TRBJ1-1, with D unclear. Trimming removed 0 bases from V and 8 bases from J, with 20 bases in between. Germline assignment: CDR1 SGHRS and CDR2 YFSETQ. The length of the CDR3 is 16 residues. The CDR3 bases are TGCGCCAGCAGCTTGGTACGCCAAGGCGGAACAGTGGAAGCTTTCTTT. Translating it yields CASSLVRQGGTVEAFF.

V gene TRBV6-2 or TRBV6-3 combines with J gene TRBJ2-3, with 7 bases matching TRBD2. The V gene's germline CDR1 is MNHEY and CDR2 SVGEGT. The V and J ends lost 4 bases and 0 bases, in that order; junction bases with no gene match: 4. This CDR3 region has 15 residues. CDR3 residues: CASSSAGISTDTQYF. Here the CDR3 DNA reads TGTGCCAGCAGTTCAGCGGGGATTAGCACAGATACGCAGTATTTT.

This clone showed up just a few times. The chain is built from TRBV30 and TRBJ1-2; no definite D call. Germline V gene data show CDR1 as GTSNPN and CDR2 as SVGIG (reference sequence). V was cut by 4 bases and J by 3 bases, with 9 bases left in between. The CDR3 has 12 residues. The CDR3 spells CAWTHMDYGYTF. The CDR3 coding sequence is TGTGCCTGGACCCACATGGACTATGGCTACACCTTC. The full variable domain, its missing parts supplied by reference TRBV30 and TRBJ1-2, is SQTIHQWPATLVQPVGSPLSLECTVEGTSNPNLYWYRQAAGRGLQLLFYSVGIGQISSEVPQNLSASRPQDRQFILSSKKLLLSDSGFYLCAWTHMDYGYTFGSGTRLTVV.

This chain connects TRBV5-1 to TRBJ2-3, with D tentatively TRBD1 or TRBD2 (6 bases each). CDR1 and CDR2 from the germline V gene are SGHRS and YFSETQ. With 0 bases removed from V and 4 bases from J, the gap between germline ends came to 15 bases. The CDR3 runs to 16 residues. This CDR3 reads CASSLGGAVGADTQYF. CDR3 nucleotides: TGCGCCAGCAGCTTGGGGGGGGCGGTTGGCGCAGATACGCAGTATTTT.

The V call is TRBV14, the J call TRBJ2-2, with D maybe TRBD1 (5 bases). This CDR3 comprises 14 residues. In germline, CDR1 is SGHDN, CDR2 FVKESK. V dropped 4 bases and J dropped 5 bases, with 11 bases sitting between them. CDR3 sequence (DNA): TGTGCCAGCAGCCTGCGTGGGGCGACCGGGGAGCTGTTTTTT. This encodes CASSLRGATGELFF.